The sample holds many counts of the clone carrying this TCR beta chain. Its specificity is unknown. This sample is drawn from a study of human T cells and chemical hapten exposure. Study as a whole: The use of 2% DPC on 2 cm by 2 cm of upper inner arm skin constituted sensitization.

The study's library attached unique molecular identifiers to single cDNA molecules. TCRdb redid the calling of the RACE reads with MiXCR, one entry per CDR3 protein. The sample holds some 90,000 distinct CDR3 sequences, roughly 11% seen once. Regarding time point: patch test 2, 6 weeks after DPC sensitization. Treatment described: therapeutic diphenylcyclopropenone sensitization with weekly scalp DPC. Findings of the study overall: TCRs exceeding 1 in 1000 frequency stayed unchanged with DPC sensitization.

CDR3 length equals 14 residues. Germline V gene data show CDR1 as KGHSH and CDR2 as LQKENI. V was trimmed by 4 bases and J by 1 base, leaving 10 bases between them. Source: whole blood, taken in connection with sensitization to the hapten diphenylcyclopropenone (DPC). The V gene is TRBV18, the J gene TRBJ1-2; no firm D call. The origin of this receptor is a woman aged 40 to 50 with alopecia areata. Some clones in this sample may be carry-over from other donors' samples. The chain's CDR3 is CASSREAVNYGYTF. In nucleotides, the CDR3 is TGTGCCAGCTCACGGGAAGCAGTTAACTATGGCTACACCTTC.